Listed here are 16 T cell receptor beta chains from one sample, sequenced in a study of radiation and T cells in renal cell carcinoma (dated by TCRdb to the early 2020s). Libraries were constructed by the immunoSEQ multiplex PCR assay. Here the immuneACCESS table is served through TCRdb, limited to in-frame sequences with V and J called. Missing clones are a known gap in these copies; in checked studies unresolved V genes cover under half, and the rest lacks a known reason. This sample holds about 130,000 clones; around 80% were observed only once. Around 3% of the sample is taken by the ten largest. The time point label, as the study defines it: baseline pretreatment blood. The treatment or condition label here, explained by the study, means: 15 Gy SBRT to primary tumor, nephrectomy 4 weeks later. Sequenced here: blood, sampled from a patient whose treatment included radiotherapy and nephrectomy. The origin of the receptors is a woman in her fifties or sixties with renal cell carcinoma.

The gene calls are TRBV2 and TRBJ1-3, with D hard to call. The CDR3 consists of 17 residues. V lost 3 bases and J 0 bases, leaving 15 bases between the germline ends. The germline gives CDR1 SNHLY, CDR2 FYNNEI. CDR3 in amino acids: CASSDRASYYSGNTIYF. CDR3 nucleotide sequence: TGTGCCAGCAGTGATCGTGCATCTTACTACTCTGGAAACACCATATATTTT.

The chain carries TRBV2 and TRBJ2-7; 8 bases align to TRBD2. The CDR3 loop spans 15 amino acids. Germline V gene data show CDR1 as SNHLY and CDR2 as FYNNEI. Losses at the gene ends were 2 bases for V and 3 bases for J; bases not matched to a gene: 6. This CDR3 reads CASSENPAGDYEQYF. The CDR3 DNA reads as TGTGCCAGCAGTGAAAACCCAGCGGGGGACTACGAGCAGTACTTC.

The rearrangement uses TRBV7-9 and TRBJ2-7, with D unresolved. The germline V gene has CDR1 SEHNR and CDR2 FQNEAQ (reference sequence). The ends were cut back, 6 bases at V and 3 bases at J, with 12 bases in the middle. This CDR3 comprises 13 residues. The CDR3, as DNA: TGTGCCAGCAGTAACCCGGGCCTCTACGAGCAGTACTTC. This encodes CASSNPGLYEQYF.

The chain links TRBV2 to TRBJ2-1; 10 positions match TRBD2. Unmatched junction bases numbered 3, after V lost 2 bases and J lost 5 bases. Germline loops: CDR1 SNHLY, CDR2 FYNNEI. The CDR3 loop spans 15 amino acids. CDR3 nucleotide sequence: TGTGCCAGCAGTGAAAGGACTAGCGGAAACAATGAGCAGTTCTTC. Its protein is CASSERTSGNNEQFF.

The sample holds one count of this clone. The gene calls are TRBV20-1 and TRBJ1-4; D is ambiguous. The V end was cut by 7 bases, the J end by 8 bases, with 11 bases between. CDR3 length: 11 residues. Per germline, CDR1 DFQATT and CDR2 SNEGSKA (reference sequence). Here the CDR3 reads CSGRADEKLFF. Here the CDR3 DNA reads TGCAGTGGCAGAGCCGACGAAAAACTGTTTTTT.

Details on this clone: At one end the junction does not follow the germline gene, possibly because of a read error. The chain couples TRBV9 to TRBJ1-1; perhaps TRBD1 as D (6 bases). CDR1 is SGDLS, CDR2 YYNGEE, per germline. CDR3 length: 13 residues. CDR3 sequence (DNA): TGTGCCAGCGGCGTAGGGGGTGACACTGAAGCTTTCTTT. It encodes CASGVGGDTEAFF. The whole variable domain, remainder taken from reference TRBV9 and TRBJ1-1, is DSGVTQTPKHLITATGQRVTLRCSPRSGDLSVYWYQQSLDQGLQFLIQYYNGEERAKGNILERFSAQQFPDLHSELNLSSLELGDSALYFCASGVGGDTEAFFGQGTRLTVV.

This clone was observed a few times. V and J are TRBV11-2 and TRBJ1-1; D uncertain. Trimming shortened V by 0 bases and J by 3 bases, and 5 bases separated the two germline ends. The V gene's germline CDR1 is SGHAT and CDR2 FQNNGV. There are 13 residues in the CDR3. This chain's CDR3 is CASSLERDTEAFF. The CDR3 region has the DNA TGTGCCAGCAGCTTAGAACGGGACACTGAAGCTTTCTTT.

V gene TRBV4-2 combines with J gene TRBJ2-3, with no clear D. CDR3 size: 12 residues. The germline V gene has CDR1 LGHNA and CDR2 YNFKEQ. V shed 1 base and J shed 4 bases, with 3 bases lying between them. In DNA form, the CDR3 reads TGTGCCAGCAGCCAAGGCCCAGATACGCAGTATTTT. Its translation is CASSQGPDTQYF.

The rearrangement joins TRBV19 to TRBJ1-5; the D is unclear. Germline V CDR1 and CDR2: LNHDA, SQIVND (reference sequence). Trimming removed 3 bases at V and 8 bases at J, with 8 bases between. This CDR3 is 12 amino acids long. The CDR3 loop reads CASSIRREPQHF. The CDR3 DNA reads TGTGCCAGTAGTATTCGTAGGGAGCCCCAGCATTTT. Drawing the rest from reference TRBV19 and TRBJ1-5, the complete variable domain is DGGITQSPKYLFRKEGQNVTLSCEQNLNHDAMYWYRQDPGQGLRLIYYSQIVNDFQKGDIAEGYSVSREKKESFPLTVTSAQKNPTAFYLCASSIRREPQHFGDGTRLSIL.

The chain uses TRBV5-7 and TRBJ1-2; TRBD1 might be the D (6 bases). TRBV5-7 is identified as an open reading frame with a role that is uncertain. V was pared by 7 bases and J by 4 bases, with 17 bases between. CDR3 length: 14 residues. Written as DNA, the CDR3 is TGTGCCAGCCGGAAGGGGGGGGCTTGCTATGGCTACACCTTC. It yields the protein CASRKGGACYGYTF.

The rearrangement joins TRBV2 to TRBJ1-2, with D maybe TRBD1 (5 bases). Germline CDR1 is SNHLY and CDR2 is FYNNEI. CDR3 length: 14 amino acids. V was clipped by 2 bases and J by 4 bases, with 11 bases between them. The CDR3 here is CASSENGAGYGYTF. DNA for the CDR3: TGTGCCAGCAGTGAAAACGGGGCCGGCTATGGCTACACCTTC. The variable domain in full, completed from reference TRBV2 and TRBJ1-2, reads EPEVTQTPSHQVTQMGQEVILRCVPISNHLYFYWYRQILGQKVEFLVSFYNNEISEKSEIFDDQFSVERPDGSNFTLKIRSTKLEDSAMYFCASSENGAGYGYTFGSGTRLTVV.

The CDR3 sequence is CASSGTGGGGYTF. Here the CDR3 DNA reads TGTGCCAGCAGTGGGACAGGGGGCGGCGGCTACACCTTC. V and J are TRBV27 and TRBJ1-2; TRBD1 matches 12 bases. The CDR3 extends over 13 amino acids. V lost 5 bases, J lost 8 bases, and 3 bases stayed unmatched. Germline CDR1 and CDR2: MNHEY and SMNVEV (reference sequence).

This CDR3 reads CASSLGGSPQETQYF. The CDR3, as DNA: TGCGCCAGCAGCTTGGGAGGTAGCCCCCAAGAGACCCAGTACTTC. The rearrangement links TRBV5-1 to TRBJ2-5; D not certain. From germline, CDR1 is SGHRS and CDR2 YFSETQ. This CDR3 is built from 15 residues. Trimming stripped 0 bases from V and 1 base from J, with 10 bases between.

The chain carries TRBV9 and TRBJ1-2; 8 nucleotides line up with TRBD1. The ends lost 4 bases at V and 7 bases at J; junction bases unmatched: 12. CDR3 length: 15 residues. The germline CDR1 and CDR2 sequences are SGDLS and YYNGEE. The DNA for the CDR3 is TGTGCCAGCAGCCCTAGGGTGACAGGGGAGGGTGGCTACACCTTC. This encodes CASSPRVTGEGGYTF. The whole variable domain, remainder taken from reference TRBV9 and TRBJ1-2, is DSGVTQTPKHLITATGQRVTLRCSPRSGDLSVYWYQQSLDQGLQFLIQYYNGEERAKGNILERFSAQQFPDLHSELNLSSLELGDSALYFCASSPRVTGEGGYTFGSGTRLTVV.

Turning to this clone: Different DNA sequences within this sample yield the same CDR3. The chain joins TRBV7-9 to TRBJ2-1; D gene ambiguous. CDR1 is SEHNR and CDR2 is FQNEAQ in the germline V gene (reference sequence). The ends were cut back, 5 bases at V and 0 bases at J, with 8 bases in the middle. The CDR3 is made up of 14 amino acids. The CDR3 reads CASSGVSSYNEQFF. For the CDR3, the DNA is TGTGCCAGCAGCGGGGTGAGCTCCTACAATGAGCAGTTCTTC.

This chain uses TRBV4-1 with TRBJ1-1, with TRBD1 matching 8 bases. CDR1 and CDR2 (germline): MGHRA, YSYEKL. The CDR3 has 14 amino acids. V lost 4 bases and J lost 4; bases outside the gene matches: 5. CDR3 in DNA: TGCGCCAGCAGCCCCGACAGGGGAGGCACTGAAGCTTTCTTT. Residues: CASSPDRGGTEAFF.